The 28 T cell receptor beta chains in this list originate from one sample, sequenced in a study of long-term antiretroviral therapy in people with HIV. With survey level as its setting, the immunoSEQ assay was v3.0. Here immunoSEQ multiplex PCR was the method, and the copy in TCRdb shows in-frame clones only, minus some. The sample lists about 31,000 clones, roughly 77% occurring once. Sequencing used unsorted PBMCs, obtained 1.9 years after starting antiretroviral therapy. The receptor source for this set is a young man with HIV.

The chain employs TRBV19 and TRBJ2-2, with 7 bases identical to TRBD1. Germline CDR1 reads LNHDA; CDR2 reads SQIVND (reference sequence). With V trimmed by 6 bases and J by 3 bases, 4 bases remained unmatched. The CDR3 length is 14 residues. The CDR3 DNA reads TGTGCCAGTAGACGGGACAGTTACACCGGGGAGCTGTTTTTT. Amino acids: CASRRDSYTGELFF.

CDR3 amino acids: CASSQEPAGASYNEQFF. DNA for the CDR3: TGTGCCAGCAGCCAAGAGCCAGCGGGGGCCTCCTACAATGAGCAGTTCTTC. The chain recombines TRBV4-2 with TRBJ2-1; TRBD2 aligns across 8 bases. Germline V gene sequence: CDR1 LGHNA, CDR2 YNFKEQ. With V trimmed by 0 bases and J by 0 bases, 4 bases remained unmatched. The CDR3 sequence is 17 residues long.

V is TRBV28 and J is TRBJ2-2; D is unresolved. This CDR3 has 12 amino acids. V was pared by 4 bases and J by 2 bases, with 2 bases between. Germline V CDR1 and CDR2: MDHEN, SYDVKM. The DNA for the CDR3 is TGTGCCAGCAGTTACAACACCGGGGAGCTGTTTTTT. Amino acid sequence: CASSYNTGELFF. Looking up the rest from reference TRBV28 and TRBJ2-2 gives the full variable domain: DVKVTQSSRYLVKRTGEKVFLECVQDMDHENMFWYRQDPGLGLRLIYFSYDVKMKEKGDIPEGYSVSREKKERFSLILESASTNQTSMYLCASSYNTGELFFGEGSRLTVL.

The chain has TRBV11-2 and TRBJ2-3; D gene ambiguous. Germline CDR1 and CDR2: SGHAT and FQNNGV. The CDR3 length is 16 residues. V was cut by 2 bases and J by 0 bases, with 12 bases left in between. The CDR3 here is CASSLMLGTSTDTQYF. For the CDR3, the DNA is TGTGCCAGCAGCTTAATGCTGGGAACTAGCACAGATACGCAGTATTTT.

CDR3 nucleotide sequence: TGCGCCAGCAGCTATATAGGGGAGAATGAGCAGTTCTTC. It specifies CASSYIGENEQFF. This sequence joins TRBV5-1 and TRBJ2-1; D is tentatively TRBD1 or TRBD2 (5 bases each). CDR1 is SGHRS and CDR2 is YFSETQ in the germline V gene. Trimming took 3 bases from V and 7 from J, leaving 11 bases between them. This CDR3 spans 13 amino acids.

V gene TRBV6-1 combines with J gene TRBJ1-4; 7 bases align to TRBD1. The CDR3 extends over 15 amino acids. Germline trimming cut 5 bases from V and 4 bases from J; bases unmatched to any gene: 7. Germline lookup yields CDR1 MNHNS and CDR2 SASEGT. CDR3 amino acids: CASSRETGSNEKLFF. Here the CDR3 DNA reads TGTGCCAGCAGTAGAGAGACAGGGAGTAATGAAAAACTGTTTTTT.

The chain recombines TRBV27 with TRBJ1-2, with TRBD1 identical over 7 bases. Germline CDR1 is MNHEY and CDR2 is SMNVEV (reference sequence). The V and J ends lost 5 bases and 5 bases, in that order; junction bases with no gene match: 14. The CDR3 runs to 16 residues. DNA of the CDR3: TGTGCCAGCAGTCCCTACATCGACAGGGAGAGTTATGGCTACACCTTC. Translation: CASSPYIDRESYGYTF.

This rearrangement joins TRBV18 to TRBJ2-5; D might be TRBD1 (6 bases). In germline, CDR1 is KGHSH, CDR2 LQKENI. Between the trimmed V and J ends, which lost 5 bases and 7 bases, there was a span of 20 bases. This CDR3 is built from 15 residues. CDR3 in amino acids: CASSTSGQQLATQYF. The CDR3 nucleotides read TGTGCCAGCTCAACCTCCGGACAGCAATTGGCGACCCAGTACTTC.

This sequence joins TRBV5-1 and TRBJ2-5; possibly TRBD1 or TRBD2 for D (5 bases each). The CDR3 spans 15 residues. Germline V gene sequence: CDR1 SGHRS, CDR2 YFSETQ. Trimming removed 4 bases at V and 4 bases at J, with 17 bases between. CDR3 nucleotide sequence: TGCGCCAGCAGCCCATTGGGTGGGGCGGGAGAGACCCAGTACTTC. Translation gives CASSPLGGAGETQYF. Together with reference TRBV5-1 and TRBJ2-5, the CDR3 gives the full variable domain: KAGVTQTPRYLIKTRGQQVTLSCSPISGHRSVSWYQQTPGQGLQFLFEYFSETQRNKGNFPGRFSGRQFSNSRSEMNVSTLELGDSALYLCASSPLGGAGETQYFGPGTRLLVL.

Only a few counts were recorded for this clone. The J gene is TRBJ1-4, the V gene TRBV7-9; possible D gene TRBD1, 5 bases. Germline loops: CDR1 SEHNR, CDR2 FQNEAQ (reference sequence). The CDR3 has 16 amino acids. V lost 3 bases to trimming and J lost 2 bases, with 13 bases between them. The CDR3 loop reads CASSFRQSRTNEKLFF. The DNA of the CDR3 is TGTGCCAGCAGCTTCCGACAGTCCCGGACTAATGAAAAACTGTTTTTT.

CDR3 nucleotides: TGTGCCAGCAACGCCGGGGGCACAGATACGCAGTATTTT. It is translated as CASNAGGTDTQYF. The J gene is TRBJ2-3, the V gene TRBV5-4; a possible D gene is TRBD2 (5 bases). The CDR3 is made up of 13 amino acids. The germline V and J ends were trimmed by 6 bases and 1 base, with 9 bases remaining between them. Germline V gene lookup returns CDR1 SGHNT and CDR2 YYREEE (reference sequence).

This sequence joins TRBV30 and TRBJ2-1, with 7 bases aligning to TRBD2. V dropped 8 bases and J dropped 0; count of bases not matched to a gene: 7. CDR1 and CDR2 from the germline V gene are GTSNPN and SVGIG (reference sequence). The CDR3 loop spans 14 amino acids. This chain's CDR3 is CAGNPSGSYNEQFF. As DNA, the CDR3 is TGTGCCGGGAATCCTAGCGGCTCCTACAATGAGCAGTTCTTC.

CDR3 in DNA: TGTGCCAGCAAAGGCCCCGGGGAGACCCAGTACTTC. Translated: CASKGPGETQYF. The rearrangement links TRBV6-1 to TRBJ2-5; D gene unclear. V was pared by 7 bases and J by 5 bases, with 11 bases between. The CDR3 length is 12 residues. The germline gives CDR1 MNHNS, CDR2 SASEGT.

This chain uses TRBV18 with TRBJ1-4; D unresolved. The ends were cut back, 8 bases at V and 2 bases at J, with 9 bases in the middle. The CDR3 is 13 amino acids. The V gene's germline CDR1 is KGHSH and CDR2 LQKENI. The CDR3 nucleotides are TGTGCCAGCACGGACCCCACTAATGAAAAACTGTTTTTT. It is translated as CASTDPTNEKLFF.

The rearrangement links TRBV7-9 to TRBJ2-1, with D perhaps being TRBD1 or TRBD2 (5 bases each). Germline V gene sequence: CDR1 SEHNR, CDR2 FQNEAQ (reference sequence). This CDR3 comprises 13 residues. Trimming took 5 bases from V and 5 from J, leaving 10 bases between them. CDR3 coding DNA: TGTGCCAGCAGCCCAAAGGGACACAATGAGCAGTTCTTC. This translates into CASSPKGHNEQFF.

The V gene is TRBV6-5, the J gene TRBJ2-2, with D unclear. The CDR3 spans 15 residues. V was pared by 6 bases and J by 0 bases, with 11 bases between. CDR1 and CDR2 from the germline V gene are MNHEY and SVGAGI. The chain's CDR3 is CASRLRRANTGELFF. In nucleotides, the CDR3 is TGTGCCAGCAGGTTAAGGCGAGCGAACACCGGGGAGCTGTTTTTT.

The chain is built from TRBV5-6 and TRBJ1-2, with a tentative D call TRBD1 (5 bases). V gave up 4 bases and J gave up 5 bases, with 12 bases separating them. Germline CDR1 SGHDT, CDR2 YYEEEE. The CDR3 is 13 residues long. The CDR3 reads CASSPPEGYGYTF. The CDR3 bases are TGTGCCAGCAGCCCCCCGGAGGGGTATGGCTACACCTTC.

The CDR3 loop is CASSSGPDSGNTIYF. CDR3 nucleotides: TGCGCCAGCAGCTCTGGACCGGACAGTGGAAACACCATATATTTT. The rearrangement uses TRBV5-1 and TRBJ1-3; D is possibly TRBD1 (6 bases). V was trimmed by 3 bases and J by 3 bases, leaving 13 bases between them. The V gene's germline CDR1 is SGHRS and CDR2 YFSETQ. CDR3 size: 15 residues.

The rearrangement uses TRBV18 and TRBJ2-7; a weak D match, TRBD1 (6 bases). Trimming took 2 bases from V and 11 from J, leaving 13 bases between them. Germline CDR1 reads KGHSH; CDR2 reads LQKENI. The CDR3 extends over 12 amino acids. The chain's CDR3 is CASSPEGDIKYF. In DNA form, the CDR3 reads TGTGCCAGCTCACCAGAGGGGGACATCAAGTACTTC.

The chain is built from TRBV5-1 and TRBJ2-1; 8 bases align to TRBD2. The CDR3 totals 16 residues. The V and J ends lost 4 bases and 7 bases, in that order; junction bases with no gene match: 13. Per the germline V gene, CDR1 is SGHRS and CDR2 is YFSETQ. The CDR3 here is CASSPTGTSGVNEQFF. The CDR3 DNA reads as TGCGCCAGCAGCCCCACCGGGACTAGTGGTGTAAATGAGCAGTTCTTC.

The J gene is TRBJ2-7, the V gene TRBV5-1; D remains ambiguous. The CDR3 covers 16 residues. Per germline, CDR1 SGHRS and CDR2 YFSETQ. Trimming took off 0 bases at V and 2 bases at J, with 15 bases between the two ends. The CDR3 loop is CASSLVSGSWTYEQYF. CDR3 sequence (DNA): TGCGCCAGCAGCTTGGTGTCGGGCTCTTGGACCTACGAGCAGTACTTC. The variable domain in full, with the rest retrieved from reference TRBV5-1 and TRBJ2-7, is KAGVTQTPRYLIKTRGQQVTLSCSPISGHRSVSWYQQTPGQGLQFLFEYFSETQRNKGNFPGRFSGRQFSNSRSEMNVSTLELGDSALYLCASSLVSGSWTYEQYFGPGTRLTVT.

The chain combines TRBV5-5 with TRBJ2-1; the match to TRBD2 covers 10 bases. Looked up from germline, CDR1 is SGHKS and CDR2 is YYEKEE (reference sequence). The CDR3 has 14 residues. V shed 2 bases, J shed 7 bases, and the junction held 3 bases outside the gene matches. The CDR3: CASSLSGGVNEQFF. The CDR3 DNA reads as TGTGCCAGCAGCTTAAGCGGGGGGGTGAATGAGCAGTTCTTC.

The chain recombines TRBV18 with TRBJ1-1, with unresolved D. Trimming stripped 0 bases from V and 3 bases from J, with 8 bases between. Germline V gene data show CDR1 as KGHSH and CDR2 as LQKENI. The CDR3 extends over 14 amino acids. This CDR3 reads CASSPPDGDTEAFF. The CDR3 coding sequence is TGTGCCAGCTCACCACCGGACGGGGACACTGAAGCTTTCTTT.

The chain's CDR3 is CASRDGANYGYTF. The CDR3 DNA is TGTGCCAGCAGGGACGGCGCTAACTATGGCTACACCTTC. V usage is TRBV2 and J usage is TRBJ1-2; no clear D gene. This CDR3 spans 13 amino acids. The V end was cut by 6 bases, the J end by 0 bases, with 8 bases between. CDR1 and CDR2 from the germline V gene are SNHLY and FYNNEI.

The gene calls are TRBV14 and TRBJ1-5, with D maybe TRBD1 (5 bases). V gave up 2 bases and J gave up 12 bases, with 14 bases separating them. The CDR3 loop spans 13 amino acids. Germline V CDR1 and CDR2: SGHDN, FVKESK. The DNA for the CDR3 is TGTGCCAGCAGCCAAAACACGGGGGGAATCCAGCATTTT. Translating gives CASSQNTGGIQHF.

Turning to this clone: The junction departs from germline at one end; a sequencing error may be responsible. The CDR3 nucleotides read TGTGCTAGCAGCTTAGCGGGGGGGGCCTACAATGAGCAGTTCTTC. Protein sequence: CASSLAGGAYNEQFF. V gene TRBV7-7 combines with J gene TRBJ2-1, with 11 positions matching TRBD2. CDR1 and CDR2 (germline): SSHAT, FNYEAQ (reference sequence). The length of the CDR3 is 15 residues.

The V and J genes are TRBV5-5 and TRBJ1-5; D uncertain. The CDR3 sequence is 13 residues long. Germline lookup yields CDR1 SGHKS and CDR2 YYEKEE (reference sequence). The ends were cut back, 7 bases at V and 1 base at J, with 9 bases in the middle. The CDR3 DNA sequence: TGTGCCAGCTCCGCGTGGAGCAATCAGCCCCAGCATTTT. Translating it yields CASSAWSNQPQHF.

The rearrangement joins TRBV2 to TRBJ2-7; 7 nucleotides match TRBD2. The CDR3 spans 14 residues. The V and J ends lost 2 bases and 2 bases, in that order; junction bases with no gene match: 3. Germline lookup yields CDR1 SNHLY and CDR2 FYNNEI. CDR3 region: CASSERGTTYEQYV. The CDR3 nucleotides are TGTGCCAGCAGTGAACGGGGGACTACCTACGAGCAGTACGTC.